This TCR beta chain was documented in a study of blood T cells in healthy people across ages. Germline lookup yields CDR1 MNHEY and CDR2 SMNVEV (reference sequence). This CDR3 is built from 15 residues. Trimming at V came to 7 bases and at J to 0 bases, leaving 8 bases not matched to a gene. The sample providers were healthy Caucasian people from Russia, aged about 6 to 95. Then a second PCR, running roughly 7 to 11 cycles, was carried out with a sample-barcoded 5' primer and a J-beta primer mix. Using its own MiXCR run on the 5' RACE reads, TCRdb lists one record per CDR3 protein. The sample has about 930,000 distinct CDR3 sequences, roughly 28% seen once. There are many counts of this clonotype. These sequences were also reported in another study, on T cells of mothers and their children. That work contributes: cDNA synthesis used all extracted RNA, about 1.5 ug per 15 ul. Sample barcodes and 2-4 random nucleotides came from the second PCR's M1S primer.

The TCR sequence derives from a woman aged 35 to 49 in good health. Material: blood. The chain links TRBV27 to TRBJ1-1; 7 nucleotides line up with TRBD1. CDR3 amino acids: CASIEQGGVNTEAFF. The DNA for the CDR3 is TGTGCCAGCATCGAGCAGGGGGGAGTGAACACTGAAGCTTTCTTT.